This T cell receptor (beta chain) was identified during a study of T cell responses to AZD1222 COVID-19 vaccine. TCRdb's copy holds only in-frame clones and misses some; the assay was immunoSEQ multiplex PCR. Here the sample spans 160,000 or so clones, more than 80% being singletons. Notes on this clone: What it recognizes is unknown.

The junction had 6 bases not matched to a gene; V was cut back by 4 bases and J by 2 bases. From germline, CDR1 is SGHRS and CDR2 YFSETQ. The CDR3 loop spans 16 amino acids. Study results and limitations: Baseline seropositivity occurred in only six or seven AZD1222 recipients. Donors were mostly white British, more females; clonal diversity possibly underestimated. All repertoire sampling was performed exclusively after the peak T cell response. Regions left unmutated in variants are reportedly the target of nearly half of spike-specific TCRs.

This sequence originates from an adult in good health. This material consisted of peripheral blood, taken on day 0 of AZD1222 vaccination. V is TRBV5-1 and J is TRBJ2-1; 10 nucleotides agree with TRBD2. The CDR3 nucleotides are TGCGCCAGCAGCGGTCTCAGCGGGAGGGCCTACAATGAGCAGTTCTTC. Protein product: CASSGLSGRAYNEQFF. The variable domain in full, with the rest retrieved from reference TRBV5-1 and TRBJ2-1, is KAGVTQTPRYLIKTRGQQVTLSCSPISGHRSVSWYQQTPGQGLQFLFEYFSETQRNKGNFPGRFSGRQFSNSRSEMNVSTLELGDSALYLCASSGLSGRAYNEQFFGPGTRLTVL.